The clone carrying this T cell receptor beta chain was seen only once. Antigen specificity is unknown. Germline V gene data show CDR1 as SEHNR and CDR2 as FQNEAQ (reference sequence). Trimming cost V 1 base and J 1 base, with 10 bases left between them. The CDR3 consists of 15 residues. Regarding treatment: roughly 18 received Ad26.COV2.S at low or high dose, single or two shots; roughly five received placebo; per-sample allocation not given. The samples date from day 63 after the first vaccine or placebo injection. This Boston cohort included adults aged 18-55 years. Vaccination employed an Ad26 vector expressing the Wuhan-strain SARS-CoV-2 spike. Using immunoSEQ multiplex PCR, the repertoire was profiled, and TCRdb retains in-frame clones only, with some absent. The sample contains around 300,000 clones, 88% of which appear only once. This specimen belongs to a study of Ad26.COV2.S vaccination and SARS-CoV-2 variants. Study information: Into the muscle, Ad26.COV2.S was dosed once or twice, 56 days apart.

The study's findings and limits: After vaccination, substantial breadth of spike-specific CD8+ and CD4+ responses was reported.

The gene calls are TRBV7-9 and TRBJ1-1, with D maybe TRBD1 (5 bases). The material sequenced was peripheral blood, taken in a trial of Ad26.COV2.S vaccine versus placebo. The TCR was taken from a person aged 18-65 years who received the Ad26.COV2.S COVID-19 vaccine or a placebo. The CDR3 spells CASSLVGATNTEAFF. As DNA, the CDR3 is TGTGCCAGCAGCTTAGTAGGGGCAACGAACACTGAAGCTTTCTTT. The variable domain in full, completed from reference TRBV7-9 and TRBJ1-1, reads DTGVSQNPRHKITKRGQNVTFRCDPISEHNRLYWYRQTLGQGPEFLTYFQNEAQLEKSRLLSDRFSAERPKGSFSTLEIQRTEQGDSAMYLCASSLVGATNTEAFFGQGTRLTVV.